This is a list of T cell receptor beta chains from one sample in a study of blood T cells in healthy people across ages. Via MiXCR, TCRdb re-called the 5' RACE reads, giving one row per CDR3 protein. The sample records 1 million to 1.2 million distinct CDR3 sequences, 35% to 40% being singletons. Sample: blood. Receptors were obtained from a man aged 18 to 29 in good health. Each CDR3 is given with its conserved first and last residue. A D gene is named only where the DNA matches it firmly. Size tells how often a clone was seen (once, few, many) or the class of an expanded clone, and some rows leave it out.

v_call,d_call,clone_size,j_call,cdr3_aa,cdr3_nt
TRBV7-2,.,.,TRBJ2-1,CASSRNGAAYNEQFF,TGTGCCAGCAGCCGCAATGGGGCTGCATACAATGAGCAGTTCTTC
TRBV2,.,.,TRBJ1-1,CATVPENTEAFF,TGTGCCACCGTCCCCGAGAACACTGAAGCTTTCTTT
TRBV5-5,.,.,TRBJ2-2,CASSSVPGVDTGELFF,TGTGCCAGCAGCTCCGTACCAGGGGTTGACACCGGGGAGCTGTTTTTT
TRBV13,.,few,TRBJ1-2,CASSLAAYYGYTF,TGTGCCAGCAGCTTAGCCGCCTACTATGGCTACACCTTC
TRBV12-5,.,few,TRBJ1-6,CASGGLYNSPLHF,TGTGCTAGTGGAGGGCTGTATAATTCACCCCTCCACTTT
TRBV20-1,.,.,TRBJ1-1,CSASDPKEGDTEAFF,TGCAGTGCTAGTGACCCTAAGGAAGGGGACACTGAAGCTTTCTTT
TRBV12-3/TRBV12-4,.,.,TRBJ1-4,CASSLGPRGKLFF,TGTGCCAGCAGTCTAGGCCCCAGGGGAAAACTGTTTTTT
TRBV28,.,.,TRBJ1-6,CASSLGGRNSPLHF,TGTGCCAGCAGTTTAGGGGGTAGGAATTCACCCCTCCACTTT
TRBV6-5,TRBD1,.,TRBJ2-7,CASSYSNWGTAIYNEQYF,TGTGCCAGCAGTTACTCGAATTGGGGGACAGCGATCTACAATGAGCAGTACTTC
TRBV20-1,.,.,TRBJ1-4,CSAQRGGWEKLFF,TGCAGTGCTCAAAGGGGGGGTTGGGAAAAACTGTTTTTT
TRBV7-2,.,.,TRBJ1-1,CASSGGREAFF,TGTGCCAGCAGCGGGGGGAGGGAGGCTTTCTTT
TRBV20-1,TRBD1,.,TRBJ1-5,CSARDPGQEVNQPQHF,TGCAGTGCTAGAGATCCGGGACAGGAGGTCAATCAGCCCCAGCATTTT
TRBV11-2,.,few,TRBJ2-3,CASSLVAGMTDTQYF,TGTGCCAGCAGCTTAGTGGCGGGTATGACAGATACGCAGTATTTT
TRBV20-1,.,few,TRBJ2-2,CSAHPRTGELFF,TGCAGTGCTCATCCCAGAACCGGGGAGCTGTTTTTT
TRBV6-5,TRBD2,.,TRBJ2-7,CASSDPSGGIYEQYF,TGTGCCAGCAGTGACCCCTCGGGGGGGATCTACGAGCAGTACTTC
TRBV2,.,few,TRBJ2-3,CASTPLGGAQDTQYF,TGTGCCAGCACCCCGCTGGGGGGGGCACAAGATACGCAGTATTTT
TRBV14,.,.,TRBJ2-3,CASTSRGEPDTQYF,TGTGCCAGCACCTCGAGGGGGGAACCAGATACGCAGTATTTT
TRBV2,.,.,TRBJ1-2,CASSEGQANYGYTF,TGTGCCAGCAGTGAAGGGCAGGCTAACTATGGCTACACCTTC
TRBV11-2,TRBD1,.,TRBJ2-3,CASSSTTGTQDTQYF,TGTGCCAGCAGCTCGACGACAGGGACACAAGATACGCAGTATTTT
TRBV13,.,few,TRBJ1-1,CASSLSLRGLMNTEAFF,TGTGCCAGCAGCTTATCTCTCAGGGGCTTGATGAACACTGAAGCTTTCTTT
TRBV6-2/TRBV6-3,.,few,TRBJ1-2,CASSYVTSDGYTF,TGTGCCAGCAGTTACGTTACCAGCGATGGCTACACCTTC
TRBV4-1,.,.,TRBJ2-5,CASSPGSLETQYF,TGCGCCAGCAGCCCTGGGAGTCTAGAGACCCAGTACTTC
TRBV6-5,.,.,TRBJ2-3,CASRNGLGHTDTQYF,TGTGCCAGCAGAAATGGACTGGGCCACACAGATACGCAGTATTTT
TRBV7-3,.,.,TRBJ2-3,CASSLMGQQSSTDTQYF,TGTGCCAGCAGCTTAATGGGTCAGCAATCTAGCACAGATACGCAGTATTTT
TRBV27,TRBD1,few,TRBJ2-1,CASSFPGTDRNEQFF,TGTGCCAGCAGTTTCCCCGGGACAGATAGAAATGAGCAGTTCTTC
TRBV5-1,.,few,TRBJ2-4,CASSSDIAKNIQYF,TGCGCCAGCAGCTCGGACATCGCCAAAAACATTCAGTACTTC
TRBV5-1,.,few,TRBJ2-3,CASSLGTGGNRADTQYF,TGCGCCAGCAGCTTGGGGACTGGAGGGAATCGAGCAGATACGCAGTATTTT
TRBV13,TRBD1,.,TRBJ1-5,CASSATGTSNQPQHF,TGTGCCAGCAGCGCGACAGGGACCAGCAATCAGCCCCAGCATTTT
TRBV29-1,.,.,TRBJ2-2,CSVYGFTGELFF,TGCAGCGTTTACGGATTCACCGGGGAGCTGTTTTTT
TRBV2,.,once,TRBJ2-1,CASVPRGSYNEQFF,TGTGCCAGCGTTCCACGCGGCTCCTACAATGAGCAGTTCTTC
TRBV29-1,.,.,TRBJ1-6,CSASGDKHNSPLHF,TGCAGCGCCTCGGGGGACAAGCATAATTCACCCCTCCACTTT
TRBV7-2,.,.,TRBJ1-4,CASSLTWGRGEKLFF,TGTGCCAGCAGCCTAACGTGGGGACGAGGTGAAAAACTGTTTTTT
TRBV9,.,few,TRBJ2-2,CASSVAYANTGELFF,TGTGCCAGCAGCGTAGCGTACGCGAACACCGGGGAGCTGTTTTTT
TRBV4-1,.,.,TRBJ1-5,CASSQRGGGADQPQHF,TGCGCCAGCAGCCAGAGGGGAGGGGGGGCTGATCAGCCCCAGCATTTT
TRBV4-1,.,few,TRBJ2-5,CASSQGSHPQETQYF,TGCGCCAGCAGCCAAGGGTCCCATCCACAAGAGACCCAGTACTTC
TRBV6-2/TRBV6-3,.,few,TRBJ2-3,CAQPAVGTDTQYF,TGTGCCCAGCCAGCGGTCGGGACAGATACGCAGTATTTT
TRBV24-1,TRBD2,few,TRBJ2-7,CAIGLAGYEQYF,TGTGCCATCGGACTAGCGGGATACGAGCAGTACTTC
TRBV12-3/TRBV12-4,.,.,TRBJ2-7,CASSRVSEQYF,TGTGCCAGCAGTAGGGTTAGTGAGCAGTACTTC
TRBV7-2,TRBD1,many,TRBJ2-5,CASSSQGQVFGVTQYF,TGTGCCAGCAGCTCTCAAGGACAGGTCTTCGGGGTGACCCAGTACTTC
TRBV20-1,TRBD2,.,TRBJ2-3,CSAGGLAFTIDTQYF,TGCAGTGCTGGAGGACTAGCGTTTACCATAGATACGCAGTATTTT
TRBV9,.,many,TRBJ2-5,CASSVGNEQYF,TGTGCCAGCAGCGTGGGAAATGAGCAGTACTTC
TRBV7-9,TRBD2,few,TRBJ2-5,CASSLGLAGDKETQYF,TGTGCCAGCAGCTTAGGACTAGCGGGGGATAAAGAGACCCAGTACTTC
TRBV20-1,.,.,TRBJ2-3,CSARDLRDFRTDTQYF,TGCAGTGCTAGAGATCTGCGGGACTTCCGCACAGATACGCAGTATTTT
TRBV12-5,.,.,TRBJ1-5,CASGLVADNQPQHF,TGTGCTAGTGGTTTGGTAGCTGACAATCAGCCCCAGCATTTT
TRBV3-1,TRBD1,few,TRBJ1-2,CASSQDRGQHYGYTF,TGTGCCAGCAGCCAAGATAGGGGACAGCATTATGGCTACACCTTC
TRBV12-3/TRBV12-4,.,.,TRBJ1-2,CASSLAARGQGGYTF,TGTGCCAGCAGTTTGGCCGCCCGGGGCCAAGGTGGCTACACCTTC
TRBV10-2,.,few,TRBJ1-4,CASSESSAGVDEKLFF,TGCGCCAGCAGTGAGTCGTCCGCAGGGGTTGATGAAAAACTGTTTTTT
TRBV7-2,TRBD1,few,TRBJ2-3,CASSLALGQGTDTQYF,TGTGCCAGCAGCTTAGCCTTGGGACAGGGAACAGATACGCAGTATTTT
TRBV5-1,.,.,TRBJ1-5,CASSLEGPSSNQPQHF,TGCGCCAGCAGCTTGGAGGGCCCGAGTAGCAATCAGCCCCAGCATTTT
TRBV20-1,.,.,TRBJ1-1,CSARDRISAEAFF,TGCAGTGCTAGAGACAGGATAAGTGCTGAAGCTTTCTTT
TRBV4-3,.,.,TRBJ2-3,CASSQDVVLWDTQYF,TGCGCCAGCAGCCAAGACGTCGTCCTGTGGGATACGCAGTATTTT
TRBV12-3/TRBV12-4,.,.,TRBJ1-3,CASSLGSRKHSGNTIYF,TGTGCCAGCAGTTTAGGTTCTCGGAAGCACTCTGGAAACACCATATATTTT
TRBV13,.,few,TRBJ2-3,CASSGTSGVVDTQYF,TGTGCCAGCAGCGGTACTAGTGGGGTTGTGGATACGCAGTATTTT
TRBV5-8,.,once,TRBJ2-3,CACRARGSWADTQYF,TGTGCCTGCAGGGCAAGGGGTAGTTGGGCAGATACGCAGTATTTT